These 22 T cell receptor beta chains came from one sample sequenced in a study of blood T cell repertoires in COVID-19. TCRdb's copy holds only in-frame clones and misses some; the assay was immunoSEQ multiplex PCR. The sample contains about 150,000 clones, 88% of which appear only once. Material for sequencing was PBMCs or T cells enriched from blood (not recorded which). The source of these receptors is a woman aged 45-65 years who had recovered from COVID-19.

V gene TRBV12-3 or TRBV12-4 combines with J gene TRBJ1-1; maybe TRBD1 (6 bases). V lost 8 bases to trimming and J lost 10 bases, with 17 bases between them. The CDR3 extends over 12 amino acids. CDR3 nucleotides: TGTGCCAGCCGGAAACAGGGTGGGGCAGCTTTCTTT. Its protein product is CASRKQGGAAFF.

CDR3: CASSIEGPYGYTF. For the CDR3, the DNA is TGTGCCAGCAGTATAGAGGGGCCCTATGGCTACACCTTC. The chain carries TRBV12-3 or TRBV12-4 and TRBJ1-2, with D maybe TRBD1 (5 bases). Between the trimmed V and J ends, which lost 5 bases and 4 bases, there was a span of 11 bases. The length of the CDR3 is 13 residues.

The CDR3 sequence is CASSLWGQGASEQFF. Written as DNA, the CDR3 is TGTGCCAGCAGCCTTTGGGGACAGGGGGCAAGTGAGCAGTTCTTC. This chain uses TRBV6-5 with TRBJ2-1; 12 bases align to TRBD1. The CDR3 is 15 amino acids. CDR1 is MNHEY and CDR2 is SVGAGI in the germline V gene. With V trimmed by 6 bases and J by 9 bases, 9 bases remained unmatched.

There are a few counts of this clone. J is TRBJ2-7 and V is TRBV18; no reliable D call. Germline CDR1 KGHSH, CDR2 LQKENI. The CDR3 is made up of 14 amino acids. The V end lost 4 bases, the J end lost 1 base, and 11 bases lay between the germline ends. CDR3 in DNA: TGTGCCAGCTCACGCGCATCTGTTTCCTACGAGCAGTACTTC. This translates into CASSRASVSYEQYF.

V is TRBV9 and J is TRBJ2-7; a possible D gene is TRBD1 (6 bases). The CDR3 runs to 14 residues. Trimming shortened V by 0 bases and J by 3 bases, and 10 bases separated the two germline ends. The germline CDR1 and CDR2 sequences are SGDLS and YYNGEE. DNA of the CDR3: TGTGCCAGCAGCGTAGAAGGGGACAACTACGAGCAGTACTTC. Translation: CASSVEGDNYEQYF. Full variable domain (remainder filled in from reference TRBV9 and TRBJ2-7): DSGVTQTPKHLITATGQRVTLRCSPRSGDLSVYWYQQSLDQGLQFLIQYYNGEERAKGNILERFSAQQFPDLHSELNLSSLELGDSALYFCASSVEGDNYEQYFGPGTRLTVT.

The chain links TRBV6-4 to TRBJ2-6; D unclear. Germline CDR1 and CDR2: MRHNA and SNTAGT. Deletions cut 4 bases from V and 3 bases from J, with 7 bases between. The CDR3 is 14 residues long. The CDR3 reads CASSATLGANVLTF. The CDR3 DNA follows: TGTGCCAGCAGTGCTACTCTTGGGGCCAACGTCCTGACTTTC.

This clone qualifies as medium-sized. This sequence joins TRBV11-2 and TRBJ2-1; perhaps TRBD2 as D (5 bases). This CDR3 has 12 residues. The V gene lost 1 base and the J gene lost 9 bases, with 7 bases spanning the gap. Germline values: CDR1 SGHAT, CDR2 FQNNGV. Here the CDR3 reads CASSLGRVEQFF. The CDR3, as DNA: TGTGCCAGCAGCTTAGGGCGGGTTGAGCAGTTCTTC. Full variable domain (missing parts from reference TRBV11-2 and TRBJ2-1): EAGVAQSPRYKIIEKRQSVAFWCNPISGHATLYWYQQILGQGPKLLIQFQNNGVVDDSQLPKDRFSAERLKGVDSTLKIQPAKLEDSAVYLCASSLGRVEQFFGPGTRLTVL.

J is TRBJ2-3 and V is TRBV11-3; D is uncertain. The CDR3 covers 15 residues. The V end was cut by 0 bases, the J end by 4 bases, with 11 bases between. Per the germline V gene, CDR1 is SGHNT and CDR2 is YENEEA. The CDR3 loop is CASSLEARFSDTQYF. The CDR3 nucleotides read TGTGCCAGCAGCTTAGAGGCTAGATTCTCAGATACGCAGTATTTT.

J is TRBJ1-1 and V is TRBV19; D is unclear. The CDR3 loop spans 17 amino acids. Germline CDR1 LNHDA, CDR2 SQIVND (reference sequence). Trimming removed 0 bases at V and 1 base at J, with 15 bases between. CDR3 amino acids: CASSIDKRRETNTEAFF. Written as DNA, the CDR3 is TGTGCCAGTAGTATAGATAAACGGAGGGAGACGAACACTGAAGCTTTCTTT.

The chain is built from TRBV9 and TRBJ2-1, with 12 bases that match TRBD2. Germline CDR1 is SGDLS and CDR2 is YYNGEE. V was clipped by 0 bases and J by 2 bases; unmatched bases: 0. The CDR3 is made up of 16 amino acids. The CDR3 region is CASSVASGGAYNEQFF. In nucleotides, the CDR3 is TGTGCCAGCAGCGTAGCTAGCGGGGGGGCCTACAATGAGCAGTTCTTC.

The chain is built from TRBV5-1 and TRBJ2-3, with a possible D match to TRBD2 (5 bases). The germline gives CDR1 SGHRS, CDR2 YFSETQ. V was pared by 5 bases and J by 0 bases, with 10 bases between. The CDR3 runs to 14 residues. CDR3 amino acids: CASRSGYSTDTQYF. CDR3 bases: TGCGCCAGCAGATCGGGGTACAGCACAGATACGCAGTATTTT.

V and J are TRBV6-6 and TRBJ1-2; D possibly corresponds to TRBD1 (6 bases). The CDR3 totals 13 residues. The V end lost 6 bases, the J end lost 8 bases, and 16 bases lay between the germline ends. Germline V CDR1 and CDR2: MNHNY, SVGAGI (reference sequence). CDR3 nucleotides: TGTGCCAGCAGGGGGGGGCTATCACAGGGCTACACCTTC. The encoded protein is CASRGGLSQGYTF.

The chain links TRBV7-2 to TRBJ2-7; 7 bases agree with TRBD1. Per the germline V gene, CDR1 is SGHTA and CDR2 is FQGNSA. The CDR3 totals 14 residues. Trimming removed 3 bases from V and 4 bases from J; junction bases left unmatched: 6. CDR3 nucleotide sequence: TGTGCCAGCAGCTTGCTCCGGGACAGTTACGAGCAGTACTTC. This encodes CASSLLRDSYEQYF.

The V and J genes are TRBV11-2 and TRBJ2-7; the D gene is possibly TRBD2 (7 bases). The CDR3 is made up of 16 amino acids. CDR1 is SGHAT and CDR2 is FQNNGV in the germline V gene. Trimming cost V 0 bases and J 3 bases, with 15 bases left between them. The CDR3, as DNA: TGTGCCAGCAGCTTAGATTGGGGGGGCAGGAACTACGAGCAGTACTTC. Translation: CASSLDWGGRNYEQYF.

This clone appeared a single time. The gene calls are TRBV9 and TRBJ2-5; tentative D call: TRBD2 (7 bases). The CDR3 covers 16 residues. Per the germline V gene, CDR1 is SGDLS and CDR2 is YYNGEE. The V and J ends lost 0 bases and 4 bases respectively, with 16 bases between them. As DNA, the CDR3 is TGTGCCAGCAGCGTAGCGGGGCGGGGGCCAACAGAGACCCAGTACTTC. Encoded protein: CASSVAGRGPTETQYF.

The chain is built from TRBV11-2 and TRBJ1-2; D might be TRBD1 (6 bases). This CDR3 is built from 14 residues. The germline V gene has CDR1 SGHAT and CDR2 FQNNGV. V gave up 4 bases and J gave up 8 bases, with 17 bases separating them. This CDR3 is CASSYAGELRGYTF. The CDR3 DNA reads TGTGCCAGCAGCTACGCAGGGGAATTGCGGGGCTACACCTTC.

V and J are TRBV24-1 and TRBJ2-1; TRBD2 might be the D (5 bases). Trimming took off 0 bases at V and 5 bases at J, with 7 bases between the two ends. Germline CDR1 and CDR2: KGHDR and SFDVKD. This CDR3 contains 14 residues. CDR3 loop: CATSDLAGNNEQFF. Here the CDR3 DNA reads TGTGCCACCAGTGATTTGGCCGGGAACAATGAGCAGTTCTTC.

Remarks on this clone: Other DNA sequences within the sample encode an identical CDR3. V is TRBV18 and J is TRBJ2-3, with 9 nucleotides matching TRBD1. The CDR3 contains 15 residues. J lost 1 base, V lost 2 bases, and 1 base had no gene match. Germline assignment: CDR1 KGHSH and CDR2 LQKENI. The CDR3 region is CASSPGTGRTDTQYF. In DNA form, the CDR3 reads TGTGCCAGCTCACCAGGGACAGGGCGCACAGATACGCAGTATTTT.

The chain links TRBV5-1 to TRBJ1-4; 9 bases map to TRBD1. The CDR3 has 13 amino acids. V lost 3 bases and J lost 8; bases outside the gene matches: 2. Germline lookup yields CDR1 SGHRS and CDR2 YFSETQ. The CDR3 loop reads CASSYGTGEKLFF. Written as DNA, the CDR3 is TGCGCCAGCAGCTACGGGACAGGGGAAAAACTGTTTTTT.

CDR3 region: CASSVGTSGGAEQYF. The CDR3 nucleotides are TGTGCCAGCAGCGTAGGCACTAGCGGGGGGGCCGAGCAGTACTTC. This chain uses TRBV9 with TRBJ2-7, with 13 bases fitting TRBD2. Germline V lookup: CDR1 SGDLS, CDR2 YYNGEE. V dropped 0 bases and J dropped 6; count of bases not matched to a gene: 3. This CDR3 region has 15 residues. The variable domain in full, with the rest retrieved from reference TRBV9 and TRBJ2-7, is DSGVTQTPKHLITATGQRVTLRCSPRSGDLSVYWYQQSLDQGLQFLIQYYNGEERAKGNILERFSAQQFPDLHSELNLSSLELGDSALYFCASSVGTSGGAEQYFGPGTRLTVT.

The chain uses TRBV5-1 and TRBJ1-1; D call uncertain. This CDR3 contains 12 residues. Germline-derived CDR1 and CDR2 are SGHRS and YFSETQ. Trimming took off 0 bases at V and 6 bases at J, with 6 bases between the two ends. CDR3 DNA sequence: TGCGCCAGCAGCTTGGAGCCCCCTGAAGCTTTCTTT. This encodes CASSLEPPEAFF.

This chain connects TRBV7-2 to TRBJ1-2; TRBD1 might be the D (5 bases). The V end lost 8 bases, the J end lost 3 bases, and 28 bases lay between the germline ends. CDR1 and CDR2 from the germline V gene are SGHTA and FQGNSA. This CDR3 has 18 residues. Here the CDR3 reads CASGPLGRDSNGHYGYTF. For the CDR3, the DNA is TGTGCCAGCGGCCCACTCGGACGCGACAGTAACGGTCACTATGGCTACACCTTC.